The T cell receptor (beta chain) under discussion was sequenced for a study of blood T cells in healthy people across ages. Trimming shortened V by 1 base and J by 1 base, and 14 bases separated the two germline ends. Germline V gene sequence: CDR1 LGHDT, CDR2 YNNKEL (reference sequence). This CDR3 is 16 amino acids long. Using a J-beta primer mix together with a sample-barcoded 5' primer, a second PCR was run for about 6 to 12 cycles. TCRdb re-called the 5' RACE reads with MiXCR, one entry per CDR3 protein. The table includes approximately 1,700,000 distinct CDR3 sequences, approximately 40% detected once.

This receptor was identified in a human donor in good health. This chain joins TRBV3-1 and TRBJ2-7; a weak D match, TRBD1 (6 bases). The sequencing input was blood. The CDR3 DNA reads as TGTGCCAGCAGCCAAGTGCGGACAGCTTTTTCCTACGAGCAGTACTTC. Amino acids: CASSQVRTAFSYEQYF.